The rows below give T cell receptor beta chains drawn from one sample of a study of CD8 T cells in ankylosing spondylitis. A single record per CDR3 protein comes from TCRdb applying MiXCR to the 5' RACE reads. The sample contains some 200,000 distinct CDR3 sequences, about 7% of which appear only once. Sequenced sample: blood, either unsorted or a sorted T cell fraction (not recorded which). These receptor sequences come from a male donor with ankylosing spondylitis. Each CDR3 is given with its conserved first and last residue.

J: TRBJ1-6
V: TRBV27
length: 13
CDR3: CASSQEVRAPLHF

J: TRBJ2-4
V: TRBV4-2
length: 13
CDR3: CASSLAGRGIQYF

J: TRBJ2-5
V: TRBV19
length: 15
CDR3: CASSPPTGTQETQYF

J: TRBJ2-3
V: TRBV20-1
length: 14
CDR3: CSARDRFSTDTQYF

J: TRBJ1-5
V: TRBV6-5
length: 16
CDR3: CASSYSRQGAGQPQHF

J: TRBJ2-6
V: TRBV15
length: 20
CDR3: CATSNPRMGPGPSGANVLTF

J: TRBJ2-1
V: TRBV10-2
length: 12
CDR3: CASSEIRPWQFF

J: TRBJ2-7
V: TRBV15
length: 13
CDR3: CATSNSPTGWADF

J: TRBJ2-3
V: TRBV6-1
length: 15
CDR3: CASSPLAEGTDTQYF

J: TRBJ2-1
V: TRBV6-5
length: 15
CDR3: CASSFGLAPFNEQFF

J: TRBJ2-7
V: TRBV6-5
length: 15
CDR3: CASSFSPGQGHEQYF

J: TRBJ2-2
V: TRBV6-5
length: 14
CDR3: CASSYRPYTGELFF

J: TRBJ2-1
V: TRBV4-1
length: 14
CDR3: CASSQEEGLNEQFF

J: TRBJ1-2
V: TRBV29-1
length: 15
CDR3: CSVEDPDRAGYGYTF

J: TRBJ2-1
V: TRBV5-6
length: 16
CDR3: CASSLELAGPYNEQFF

J: TRBJ1-2
V: TRBV7-8
length: 17
CDR3: CASSLGPDAHTNYGYTF

J: TRBJ2-6
V: TRBV4-3
length: 16
CDR3: CASSQDRRDGANVLTF

J: TRBJ2-2
V: TRBV7-9
length: 17
CDR3: CASSPSVDRPNTGELFF

J: TRBJ2-7
V: TRBV11-2
length: 14
CDR3: CASSLVRPGYEQYF

J: TRBJ2-1
V: TRBV29-1
length: 16
CDR3: CSVDYYSEAASGEQFF

J: TRBJ2-2
V: TRBV20-1
length: 14
CDR3: CSATGGLWTGELFF

J: TRBJ2-1
V: TRBV4-1
length: 15
CDR3: CASSLSFRQDNEQFF

J: TRBJ1-1
V: TRBV6-5
length: 16
CDR3: CASSYSPGSENTEAFF

J: TRBJ2-2
V: TRBV11-2
length: 14
CDR3: CASSLVTPSGELFF

J: TRBJ2-7
V: TRBV29-1
length: 12
CDR3: CSGGDSPYEQYF

J: TRBJ2-4
V: TRBV20-1
length: 13
CDR3: CSAEQVPKNIQYF

J: TRBJ1-2
V: TRBV7-9
length: 12
CDR3: CASSFGGWDYTF

J: TRBJ2-2
V: TRBV4-3
length: 15
CDR3: CASSRGTANTGELFF

J: TRBJ2-7
V: TRBV19
length: 15
CDR3: CASSLRLAGYYEQYF

J: TRBJ2-1
V: TRBV27
length: 15
CDR3: CASSLDRGFSDEQFF

J: TRBJ1-2
V: TRBV27
length: 13
CDR3: CASSHGTNYGYTF

J: TRBJ2-7
V: TRBV12-3/TRBV12-4
length: 13
CDR3: CASSPTRGNEQYF

J: TRBJ2-2
V: TRBV11-2
length: 12
CDR3: CASKASTGELFF

J: TRBJ2-3
V: TRBV18
length: 16
CDR3: CASSPRTGSSTDTQYF

J: TRBJ1-2
V: TRBV7-2
length: 15
CDR3: CASSLVRGEVYGYTF

J: TRBJ2-3
V: TRBV28
length: 16
CDR3: CASSPSFDKSSDTQYF

J: TRBJ1-1
V: TRBV11-1
length: 13
CDR3: CASSLGALGEAFF

J: TRBJ2-1
V: TRBV11-2
length: 17
CDR3: CASSLYVGRGYNNEQFF

J: TRBJ2-2
V: TRBV24-1
length: 11
CDR3: CATSDAGELFF

J: TRBJ2-7
V: TRBV5-6
length: 15
CDR3: CASSLWSTRFPEQYF

J: TRBJ1-4
V: TRBV27
length: 18
CDR3: CASSSRMTGGSTNEKLFF

J: TRBJ1-5
V: TRBV7-2
length: 16
CDR3: CASSLRDIYSNQPQHF

J: TRBJ2-1
V: TRBV4-2
length: 14
CDR3: CASSTVGEGGEQFF

J: TRBJ2-5
V: TRBV28
length: 15
CDR3: CAHASGKGYQETQYF

J: TRBJ1-4
V: TRBV4-1
length: 16
CDR3: CASSHHGASTNEKLFF